One and the same sample provided the 25 T cell receptor beta chains below, sequenced in a study of human thymus T cells. Thymic samples were excised during corrective heart operations. Clones were sequenced by immunoSEQ multiplex PCR, and TCRdb holds only the in-frame ones, with some missing. The table lists roughly 120,000 clones, just under 95% of them singletons. The sample comprised thymus tissue. Receptors originate from a boy in the first two years of life with a congenital heart defect but otherwise immunologically healthy.

CDR3 loop: CASSSQGRNTQYF. The CDR3 DNA follows: TGTGCCAGCAGTTCACAGGGGAGGAATACGCAGTATTTT. The V and J genes are TRBV6-1 and TRBJ2-3, with D possibly matching TRBD1 (7 bases). Germline V lookup: CDR1 MNHNS, CDR2 SASEGT. V lost 5 bases and J 7 bases, leaving 13 bases between the germline ends. The CDR3 spans 13 residues.

The V gene is TRBV29-1, the J gene TRBJ2-3, with 9 bases aligning to TRBD2. Germline CDR1 SQVTM, CDR2 ANQGSEA. This CDR3 is 14 amino acids long. The junction had 6 bases not matched to a gene; V was cut back by 6 bases and J by 2 bases. The CDR3 nucleotides read TGCAGCGTCTCAGCGGGGGGATACACAGATACGCAGTATTTT. Amino acid sequence: CSVSAGGYTDTQYF.

The genes are TRBV6-1 and TRBJ1-5; 8 bases align to TRBD1. Germline V CDR1 and CDR2: MNHNS, SASEGT. CDR3 length equals 15 residues. V gave up 8 bases and J gave up 1 base; unmatched junction bases: 7. Written as DNA, the CDR3 is TGTGCCAGCCTTTTGGACAGGGTAAGCAATCAGCCCCAGCATTTT. Residues: CASLLDRVSNQPQHF.

The chain joins TRBV10-2 to TRBJ1-5; D remains unclear. CDR3 length equals 12 residues. Trimming shortened V by 6 bases and J by 3 bases, and 6 bases separated the two germline ends. Germline V lookup: CDR1 WSHSY, CDR2 SAAADI. This CDR3 reads CASSPINQPQHF. The CDR3 DNA reads TGCGCCAGCAGCCCAATCAATCAGCCCCAGCATTTT.

This chain connects TRBV4-2 to TRBJ2-1; 7 nucleotides agree with TRBD2. Germline loops: CDR1 LGHNA, CDR2 YNFKEQ. V was pared by 3 bases and J by 13 bases, with 9 bases of the junction left unmatched. The CDR3 contains 13 residues. CDR3 nucleotide sequence: TGTGCCAGCAGCCAGAACGAGGAGCGGGGACAGTTCTTC. Encoded protein: CASSQNEERGQFF.

V is TRBV11-2 and J is TRBJ2-2; D gene uncertain. V lost 5 bases and J lost 7, with 5 bases in between. Germline loops: CDR1 SGHAT, CDR2 FQNNGV. The CDR3 loop spans 11 amino acids. CDR3 residues: CASSRSGELFF. The CDR3 DNA sequence: TGTGCCAGCAGCCGGAGCGGGGAGCTGTTTTTT.

V is TRBV5-1 and J is TRBJ1-1; 9 bases are a match to TRBD1. The germline V gene encodes CDR1 SGHRS and CDR2 YFSETQ. V shed 3 bases and J 4 bases; nucleotides not matched to a gene: 7. This CDR3 comprises 15 residues. CDR3 residues: CASSYRDRAGTEAFF. The CDR3 region has the DNA TGCGCCAGCAGCTACCGGGACAGGGCCGGCACTGAAGCTTTCTTT.

The rearrangement uses TRBV7-2 and TRBJ2-1, with 9 bases matching TRBD2. Germline-derived CDR1 and CDR2 are SGHTA and FQGNSA. The CDR3 spans 16 residues. The V segment lost 1 base and the J segment 5 bases; nucleotides outside the gene matches: 6. The CDR3 sequence: CASSLDQRGAHNEQFF. The CDR3 DNA follows: TGTGCCAGCAGCTTAGATCAGCGGGGGGCCCACAATGAGCAGTTCTTC. The full variable domain, in which reference TRBV7-2 and TRBJ2-1 provide the parts outside the CDR3, is GAGVSQSPSNKVTEKGKDVELRCDPISGHTALYWYRQSLGQGLEFLIYFQGNSAPDKSGLPSDRFSAERTGGSVSTLTIQRTQQEDSAVYLCASSLDQRGAHNEQFFGPGTRLTVL.

The chain couples TRBV7-2 to TRBJ1-6; D gene unclear. CDR1 and CDR2 (germline): SGHTA, FQGNSA. This CDR3 is built from 19 residues. Deletions cut 1 base from V and 12 bases from J, with 28 bases between. CDR3 sequence (DNA): TGTGCCAGCAGCTTAGAGGCGGGTCGGTCGCAGTTTGGGTTCGGACCCCTCCACTTT. As protein: CASSLEAGRSQFGFGPLHF.

This chain uses TRBV5-1 with TRBJ2-7, with D possibly being TRBD1 (6 bases). Trimming stripped 2 bases from V and 3 bases from J, with 18 bases between. Germline CDR1 is SGHRS and CDR2 is YFSETQ. The CDR3 is 16 residues long. For the CDR3, the DNA is TGCGCCAGCAGCTTTCACTCTCAGGGGCAGAACTACGAGCAGTACTTC. Residues: CASSFHSQGQNYEQYF.

The chain carries TRBV9 and TRBJ2-1; 7 nucleotides match TRBD1. Germline loops: CDR1 SGDLS, CDR2 YYNGEE. This CDR3 has 15 residues. Germline trimming cut 3 bases from V and 5 bases from J; bases unmatched to any gene: 8. DNA for the CDR3: TGTGCCAGCAGCGCCCGGACAGGCGACCACAATGAGCAGTTCTTC. This sequence encodes CASSARTGDHNEQFF.

The chain employs TRBV6-5 and TRBJ1-2; D uncertain. There are 13 residues in the CDR3. The germline V and J ends were trimmed by 0 bases and 5 bases, with 7 bases remaining between them. In germline, CDR1 is MNHEY, CDR2 SVGAGI. CDR3 residues: CASSYSTNYGYTF. DNA of the CDR3: TGTGCCAGCAGTTACTCGACGAATTATGGCTACACCTTC.

This chain links TRBV28 with TRBJ1-6; 7 bases align to TRBD1. The germline gives CDR1 MDHEN, CDR2 SYDVKM. The ends lost 4 bases at V and 10 bases at J; junction bases unmatched: 13. The CDR3 is 16 residues long. The CDR3 sequence: CASSSPETGMRSPLHF. In DNA form, the CDR3 reads TGTGCCAGCAGTTCTCCGGAGACAGGGATGAGATCACCCCTCCACTTT.

This chain connects TRBV9 to TRBJ2-3; 8 bases match TRBD2. Germline CDR1 and CDR2: SGDLS and YYNGEE. Losses at the gene ends were 4 bases for V and 3 bases for J; bases not matched to a gene: 7. There are 15 residues in the CDR3. This CDR3 is CASSPSGGSTDTQYF. The CDR3 DNA sequence: TGTGCCAGCAGCCCCAGCGGGGGTTCTACAGATACGCAGTATTTT.

The chain links TRBV11-2 to TRBJ2-2; a weak D match, TRBD2 (6 bases). The germline V gene has CDR1 SGHAT and CDR2 FQNNGV. V lost 5 bases and J lost 0, with 16 bases in between. The CDR3 runs to 17 residues. CDR3 in DNA: TGTGCCAGCAGCAACCGTTGCGGGACGACGAACACCGGGGAGCTGTTTTTT. It translates to CASSNRCGTTNTGELFF.

This chain links TRBV5-8 with TRBJ2-1; possibly TRBD2 for D (6 bases). Germline CDR1 is SGHTS and CDR2 is YDEGEE. The V end was cut by 3 bases, the J end by 5 bases, with 15 bases between. The CDR3 is made up of 15 amino acids. For the CDR3, the DNA is TGTGCCAGCAGCTGGAGACTAGATCGAGACAATGAGCAGTTCTTC. Its protein is CASSWRLDRDNEQFF.

V and J are TRBV30 and TRBJ1-5; the match to TRBD1 covers 8 bases. V lost 0 bases, J lost 2 bases, and 3 bases stayed unmatched. Germline V gene sequence: CDR1 GTSNPN, CDR2 SVGIG (reference sequence). This CDR3 is built from 15 residues. CDR3 nucleotides: TGTGCCTGGAGTGTTGACAGGGGACGCAATCAGCCCCAGCATTTT. It encodes CAWSVDRGRNQPQHF.

The chain recombines TRBV29-1 with TRBJ2-5; D is possibly TRBD1 (6 bases). CDR3 length: 14 residues. Trimming shortened V by 0 bases and J by 0 bases, and 8 bases separated the two germline ends. The germline CDR1 and CDR2 sequences are SQVTM and ANQGSEA. The CDR3 spells CSVEDRGNQETQYF. CDR3 bases: TGCAGCGTTGAAGATAGGGGGAACCAAGAGACCCAGTACTTC.

The rearrangement joins TRBV4-1 to TRBJ1-2, with D perhaps matching TRBD1 (6 bases). V lost 10 bases to trimming and J lost 5 bases, with 17 bases between them. Per the germline V gene, CDR1 is MGHRA and CDR2 is YSYEKL. CDR3 length: 13 amino acids. DNA for the CDR3: TGCGCCACCAAGACAGAGGGGGGTTATGGCTACACCTTC. Amino acid sequence: CATKTEGGYGYTF.

The chain employs TRBV4-3 and TRBJ2-3; 13 nucleotides match TRBD2. The germline gives CDR1 LGHNA, CDR2 YSLEER. The CDR3 totals 17 residues. V trimming: 4 bases; J trimming: 1 base; junction bases outside the gene matches: 5. As DNA, the CDR3 is TGCGCCAGCAGCCCCAGGACTAGCGGGGGTCGCACAGATACGCAGTATTTT. Translation gives CASSPRTSGGRTDTQYF.

In its sample, this clone was seen once. The chain recombines TRBV9 with TRBJ1-5; 7 bases align to TRBD1. V shed 1 base, J shed 0 bases, and the junction held 13 bases outside the gene matches. Looked up from germline, CDR1 is SGDLS and CDR2 is YYNGEE. The CDR3 loop spans 19 amino acids. CDR3 DNA: TGTGCCAGCAGCGTAATGCATGGGGAGGGGGCGAATAGCAATCAGCCCCAGCATTTT. It yields the protein CASSVMHGEGANSNQPQHF.

The chain couples TRBV27 to TRBJ2-5; TRBD2 agrees at 8 bases. The germline V gene has CDR1 MNHEY and CDR2 SMNVEV (reference sequence). Trimming took 4 bases from V and 1 from J; bases not matched to a gene: 2. This CDR3 has 14 amino acids. The CDR3: CASSSRGAQETQYF. CDR3 DNA sequence: TGTGCCAGCAGTTCGCGGGGGGCCCAAGAGACCCAGTACTTC.

The CDR3 protein is CASSLISQVSNYGYTF. CDR3 bases: TGTGCCAGCAGCTTAATTTCCCAGGTCTCTAACTATGGCTACACCTTC. The chain combines TRBV7-3 with TRBJ1-2; D remains ambiguous. The germline CDR1 and CDR2 sequences are SGHTA and FQGTGA. V was trimmed by 1 base and J by 0 bases, leaving 12 bases between them. The CDR3 is 16 residues long.

The rearrangement joins TRBV5-1 to TRBJ1-2, with D uncertain. Germline CDR1 is SGHRS and CDR2 is YFSETQ. This CDR3 has 15 amino acids. V shed 1 base and J shed 5 bases, with 15 bases lying between them. The CDR3 reads CASSLLPNSVYGYTF. CDR3 in DNA: TGCGCCAGCAGCTTGTTACCGAATTCAGTTTATGGCTACACCTTC. The complete variable domain, with remaining parts taken from reference TRBV5-1 and TRBJ1-2, reads KAGVTQTPRYLIKTRGQQVTLSCSPISGHRSVSWYQQTPGQGLQFLFEYFSETQRNKGNFPGRFSGRQFSNSRSEMNVSTLELGDSALYLCASSLLPNSVYGYTFGSGTRLTVV.

This clone was seen just once. The rearrangement uses TRBV29-1 and TRBJ2-1, with 15 bases lining up with TRBD2. J was trimmed by 4 bases and V by 7 bases; bases with no gene match: 11. CDR3 length equals 17 residues. CDR1 and CDR2 (germline): SQVTM, ANQGSEA. CDR3 DNA: TGCAGCGCTGGGACTAGCGGGGGGCCAGTTGGGTACAATGAGCAGTTCTTC. This gives the protein CSAGTSGGPVGYNEQFF.